The 11 T cell receptor beta chains in this list originate from one sample, sequenced in a study of cytomegalovirus exposure and HLA in healthy donors. Vbeta (60) and Jbeta (13) primers were used in the PCR. Some clones are missing from TCRdb's copy, which holds only in-frame ones; the method was immunoSEQ multiplex PCR. This table holds about 78,000 clones. The specimen sequenced was PBMCs. The receptors shown here come from a female donor in good health and CMV-seropositive.

This sequence joins TRBV2 and TRBJ1-6; TRBD1 matches at 9 bases. Per germline, CDR1 SNHLY and CDR2 FYNNEI. Losses at the gene ends were 8 bases for V and 7 bases for J; bases not matched to a gene: 6. The CDR3 is 14 residues long. CDR3 DNA: TGTGCCAGCCGACGGGACAGGGTAAATTCACCCCTCCACTTT. Its protein product is CASRRDRVNSPLHF.

The chain joins TRBV5-1 to TRBJ1-4, with 8 positions matching TRBD1. CDR1 and CDR2 from the germline V gene are SGHRS and YFSETQ. CDR3 length: 14 amino acids. V was clipped by 5 bases and J by 7 bases; unmatched bases: 7. CDR3 nucleotides: TGCGCCAGCAGGTCCGGGACAGGCTCTGAAAAACTGTTTTTT. Its translation is CASRSGTGSEKLFF.

Notes on this clone: One junction end disagrees with the germline gene, perhaps due to a read error. This rearrangement joins TRBV4-1 to TRBJ1-2, with D perhaps matching TRBD1 (6 bases). The CDR3 has 14 residues. Germline values: CDR1 MGHRA, CDR2 YSYEKL. The CDR3 DNA is TGCGCCAGCAGCCAAGGTACAGGGAATGGACTGACAACATGG. Amino acids: CASSQGTGNGLTTW.

V and J are TRBV6-1 and TRBJ2-6; possible D gene TRBD1, 6 bases. The CDR3 is made up of 19 amino acids. The V gene's germline CDR1 is MNHNS and CDR2 SASEGT. V shed 0 bases and J shed 1 base, with 16 bases lying between them. The CDR3 protein is CASSEAQGRTISGANVLTF. The CDR3 nucleotides read TGTGCCAGCAGTGAAGCGCAGGGGCGCACCATATCTGGGGCCAACGTCCTGACTTTC.

This chain joins TRBV11-2 and TRBJ1-2; TRBD1 might be the D (6 bases). The CDR3 covers 17 residues. CDR1 is SGHAT and CDR2 is FQNNGV in the germline V gene. V lost 4 bases and J 2 bases, leaving 20 bases between the germline ends. Here the CDR3 reads CASSSVRDILSNYGYTF. CDR3 nucleotides: TGTGCCAGCAGCTCTGTTCGGGACATCTTATCCAACTATGGCTACACCTTC.

In regard to this clone: The sample contains more than one DNA sequence encoding this CDR3. V usage is TRBV28 and J usage is TRBJ1-2; 7 nucleotides agree with TRBD1. The CDR3 is 16 amino acids. Trimming took 5 bases from V and 2 from J; bases not matched to a gene: 11. In germline, CDR1 is MDHEN, CDR2 SYDVKM. CDR3 residues: CASSPLRQGANYGYTF. As DNA, the CDR3 is TGTGCCAGCAGTCCGCTCCGACAGGGAGCGAACTATGGCTACACCTTC.

The chain recombines TRBV9 with TRBJ2-6, with D possibly TRBD1 on 6 matching bases. Germline values: CDR1 SGDLS, CDR2 YYNGEE. The CDR3 runs 18 residues. V was pared by 0 bases and J by 1 base, with 14 bases between. The CDR3, as DNA: TGTGCCAGCAGCGTAGCTATGGGACACCTATCTGGGGCCAACGTCCTGACTTTC. This codes for CASSVAMGHLSGANVLTF.

This rearrangement joins TRBV7-3 to TRBJ2-7, with 8 bases matching TRBD2. The junction had 5 bases not matched to a gene; V was cut back by 0 bases and J by 4 bases. The CDR3 spans 15 residues. Germline V gene lookup returns CDR1 SGHTA and CDR2 FQGTGA. The CDR3 here is CASSLTAGGLYEQYF. The CDR3 DNA reads TGTGCCAGCAGCTTAACGGCGGGAGGTCTATACGAGCAGTACTTC.

The genes are TRBV7-9 and TRBJ1-2, with D perhaps matching TRBD1 (5 bases). The ends were cut back, 4 bases at V and 6 bases at J, with 6 bases in the middle. CDR1 SEHNR and CDR2 FQNEAQ come from the germline V gene (reference sequence). The CDR3 has 11 amino acids. CDR3 DNA: TGTGCCAGCAGCTACAGGCATGGCTACACCTTC. It translates to CASSYRHGYTF.

This chain uses TRBV28 with TRBJ1-2; 8 positions agree with TRBD1. This CDR3 has 13 residues. The V gene's germline CDR1 is MDHEN and CDR2 SYDVKM. The V and J ends lost 8 bases and 3 bases, in that order; junction bases with no gene match: 5. In nucleotides, the CDR3 is TGTGCCAGCTTCGGACAGGGTCACTATGGCTACACCTTC. Amino acids: CASFGQGHYGYTF.

This rearrangement joins TRBV27 to TRBJ2-7; weak D call: TRBD2 (6 bases). The CDR3 loop spans 15 amino acids. Germline CDR1 MNHEY, CDR2 SMNVEV (reference sequence). Trimming took 6 bases from V and 5 from J, leaving 20 bases between them. The CDR3 loop reads CASRPGVSSVHEQYF. Written as DNA, the CDR3 is TGTGCCAGCAGACCCGGGGTATCTAGCGTACACGAGCAGTACTTC.